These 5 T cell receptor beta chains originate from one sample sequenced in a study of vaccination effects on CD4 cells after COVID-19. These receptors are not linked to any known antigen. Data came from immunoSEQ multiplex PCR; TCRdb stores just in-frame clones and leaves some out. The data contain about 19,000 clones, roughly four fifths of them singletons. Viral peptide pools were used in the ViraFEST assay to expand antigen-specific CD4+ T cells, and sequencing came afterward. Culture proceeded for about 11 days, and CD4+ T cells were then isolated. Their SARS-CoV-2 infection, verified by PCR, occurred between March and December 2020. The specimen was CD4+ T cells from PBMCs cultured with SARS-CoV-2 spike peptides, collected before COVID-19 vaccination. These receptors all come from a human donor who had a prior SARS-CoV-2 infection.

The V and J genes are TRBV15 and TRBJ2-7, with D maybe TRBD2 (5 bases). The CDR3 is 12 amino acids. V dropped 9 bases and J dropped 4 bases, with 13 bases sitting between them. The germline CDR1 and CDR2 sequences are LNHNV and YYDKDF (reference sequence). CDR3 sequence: CATAARGYEQYF. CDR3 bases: TGTGCCACAGCAGCCCGGGGTTACGAGCAGTACTTC.

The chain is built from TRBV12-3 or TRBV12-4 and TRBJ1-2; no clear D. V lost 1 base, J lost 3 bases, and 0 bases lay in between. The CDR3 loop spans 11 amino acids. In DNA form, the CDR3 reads TGTGCCAGCAGTTTAGACTATGGCTACACCTTC. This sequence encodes CASSLDYGYTF.

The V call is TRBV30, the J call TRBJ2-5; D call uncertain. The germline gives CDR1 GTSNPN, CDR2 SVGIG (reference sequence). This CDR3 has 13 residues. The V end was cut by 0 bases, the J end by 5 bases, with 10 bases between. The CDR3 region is CAWSVRMRETQYF. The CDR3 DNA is TGTGCCTGGAGTGTACGAATGAGGGAGACCCAGTACTTC.

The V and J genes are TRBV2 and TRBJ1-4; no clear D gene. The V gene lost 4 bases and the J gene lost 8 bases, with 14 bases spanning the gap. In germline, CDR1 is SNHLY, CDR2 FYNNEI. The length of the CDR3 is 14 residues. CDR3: CASSVSGRNEKLFF. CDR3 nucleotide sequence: TGTGCCAGCAGTGTGAGTGGACGAAACGAAAAACTGTTTTTT.

The CDR3 DNA reads as TGTGCCAGCAGCTTTTGGACTAGGCCGGACAATGAGCAGTTCTTC. This gives the protein CASSFWTRPDNEQFF. J is TRBJ2-1 and V is TRBV5-6; 7 bases fit TRBD2. V lost 2 bases and J lost 5; bases outside the gene matches: 7. This CDR3 is built from 15 residues. Germline V gene sequence: CDR1 SGHDT, CDR2 YYEEEE.